This entry lists 16 T cell receptor beta chains sequenced from one sample in a study of tumor-infiltrating lymphocytes in primary liver carcinoma. A constant-region primer primed TCR beta cDNA synthesis from about 490 ng of total RNA. Sequencing libraries for TCR beta derived from three nested multiplex PCR rounds that used slightly modified ARM-PCR. TRBV1-TRBV30 forward primers paired with a C-beta reverse primer drove the first two PCR rounds, approximately 11 cycles each. Each CDR3 protein gets one entry after TCRdb re-called the multiplex PCR reads with MiXCR. Of 20,000 to 25,000 distinct CDR3 sequences listed, around 72% were seen once; the top ten hold roughly 43%. Each 20-30 mg portion of unsorted bulk tissue served as the source for co-extraction of RNA and DNA. Sequenced: liver tumor tissue from sampling region 1. Subset described: tumor region T1, superior pole. Every receptor here comes from a man in his forties with primary liver carcinoma and hepatitis B virus infection.

In its sample, this clonotype was seen many times. This sequence joins TRBV11-1 and TRBJ1-1; D not resolved. V was cut by 3 bases and J by 1 base, with 12 bases left in between. The CDR3 has 15 residues. CDR1 is SGHAT, CDR2 FQDESV, per germline (reference sequence). The CDR3 DNA follows: TGTGCCAGCAGCTTCTGGTTCGAATCGAACACTGAAGCTTTCTTT. It translates to CASSFWFESNTEAFF.

Turning to this clonotype: One end of the junction fails to match germline, which may point to a read error. The chain recombines TRBV6-5 with TRBJ2-6; 7 nucleotides agree with TRBD2. Germline loops: CDR1 MNHEY, CDR2 SVGAGI. This CDR3 is built from 14 residues. The CDR3 reads CVSSSVAGANVLTF. CDR3 nucleotides: TGTGTCAGCAGTTCCGTCGCGGGAGCCAACGTCCTGACCTTC.

This chain uses TRBV5-6 with TRBJ1-5; D is possibly TRBD1 (6 bases). V dropped 8 bases and J dropped 0 bases, with 27 bases sitting between them. Per the germline V gene, CDR1 is SGHDT and CDR2 is YYEEEE. The CDR3 runs 19 residues. Here the CDR3 DNA reads TGTGCCAGAACCACCGCTAGTCCCGTTGGACAGAGTAGCAATCAGCCCCAGCATTTT. As protein: CARTTASPVGQSSNQPQHF.

Regarding this clonotype: This sequence may be a read error, since a much larger clone differs from it by one base. The V and J genes are TRBV29-1 and TRBJ1-5, with 12 bases aligning to TRBD1. CDR3 length: 14 residues. The germline V gene has CDR1 SQVTM and CDR2 ANQGSEA. Written as DNA, the CDR3 is TGCAGCGTTGAGAGCGGGACAGGGGGCCAGCCCCACCAATTT. The encoded protein is CSVESGTGGQPHQF. Drawing the rest from reference TRBV29-1 and TRBJ1-5, the complete variable domain is SAVISQKPSRDICQRGTSLTIQCQVDSQVTMMFWYRQQPGQSLTLIATANQGSEATYESGFVIDKFPISRPNLTFSTLTVSNMSPEDSSIYLCSVESGTGGQPHQFGDGTRLSIL.

Remarks on this clonotype: A junction boundary mismatches the germline segment, possibly from a read error. The chain is built from TRBV28 and TRBJ2-7; 10 nucleotides agree with TRBD2. CDR1 MDHEN and CDR2 SYDVKM come from the germline V gene. This CDR3 comprises 14 residues. CDR3 DNA: TGTGCCAGCAGTCTCCTAGCGGGAGCCTACGTGCAGTATTTC. Translating it yields CASSLLAGAYVQYF.

The chain uses TRBV11-2 and TRBJ2-1, with D perhaps matching TRBD2 (5 bases). The DNA end is a closer match to TRBJ2-7, so the J assignment may be wrong. The CDR3 runs 16 residues. Germline V CDR1 and CDR2: SGHAT, FQNNGV. CDR3 residues: CASSLELLAGMKEQYF. In nucleotides, the CDR3 is TGTGCCAGCAGCTTAGAGCTCCTAGCAGGAATGAAAGAGCAGTACTTC.

Concerning this clonotype: The junction departs from germline at one end; a sequencing error may be responsible. The rearrangement joins TRBV6-1 to TRBJ2-6; perhaps D is TRBD1 or TRBD2 (5 bases each). The CDR3 has 15 amino acids. Germline CDR1 is MNHNS and CDR2 is SASEGT. The CDR3 DNA reads TGTGCTAGCAGTGGGACGGCCGACGGTGTCAACGTCCTGACTTTC. Its protein product is CASSGTADGVNVLTF.

J is TRBJ2-7 and V is TRBV7-2, with D perhaps matching TRBD1 or TRBD2 (6 bases each). CDR3 size: 15 residues. Germline lookup yields CDR1 SGHTA and CDR2 FQGNSA. V was trimmed by 5 bases and J by 7 bases, leaving 21 bases between them. CDR3 DNA sequence: TGTGCCAGCAGCGCTTATAGCCGGGGGACAAGTGAGCAGTACGTC. Translated, it gives CASSAYSRGTSEQYV.

This clonotype was detected only a few times. The CDR3 end shows no conserved phenylalanine or tryptophan, and so a read error is likely. The rearrangement joins TRBV28 to TRBJ2-3; no clear D gene. V lost 6 bases, J lost 3 bases, and 16 bases lay in between. The length of the CDR3 is 15 residues. Germline V gives CDR1 MDHEN, CDR2 SYDVKM. The DNA of the CDR3 is TGTGCCAGCAGCGCCTCCAGTGGGAAGACAGATACGCAGTATTCT. Translated, it gives CASSASSGKTDTQYS.

This clonotype occurred once. The junction and the germline gene differ at one end; a read error may be behind it. V gene TRBV11-2 combines with J gene TRBJ2-5, with D possibly being TRBD2 (6 bases). This CDR3 region has 16 residues. Germline-derived CDR1 and CDR2 are SGHAT and FQNNGV. The CDR3 sequence: CASSLTAWDSGEIQYF. The DNA for the CDR3 is TGTGCCAGCAGCTTAACAGCATGGGACTCGGGGGAGATCCAGTACTTC.

For this clonotype: The conserved closing phenylalanine or tryptophan is absent in this CDR3, likely reflecting a read error. The chain employs TRBV18 and TRBJ2-7; D is uncertain. There are 14 residues in the CDR3. Germline V gene sequence: CDR1 KGHSH, CDR2 LQKENI. DNA of the CDR3: TGTGCCAGCTTACCACCGCACCTCTCCTGCGAGCAGTACCTC. Translation gives CASLPPHLSCEQYL.

The chain is built from TRBV30 and TRBJ1-2; possible D gene TRBD1, 5 bases. The germline V gene encodes CDR1 GTSNPN and CDR2 SVGIG (reference sequence). Trimming took off 1 base at V and 8 bases at J, with 20 bases between the two ends. The CDR3 runs 15 residues. DNA for the CDR3: TGTGCCTGGAGTGCAGGGCCGTATCCCGAAGGCGGCTACACCTTC. Protein product: CAWSAGPYPEGGYTF.

Remarks on this clonotype: Since a much larger clone is just one base distant, this may be a read error. The final CDR3 position lacks the conserved phenylalanine or tryptophan, pointing to a likely read error. The chain couples TRBV7-2 to TRBJ2-7, with 10 bases that match TRBD2. CDR1 is SGHTA and CDR2 is FQGNSA in the germline V gene. V shed 5 bases and J 7 bases; nucleotides not matched to a gene: 11. The CDR3 covers 15 residues. CDR3 residues: CASSPYSGGTSEQYL. For the CDR3, the DNA is TGTGCCAGCAGCCCTTATAGCGGGGGGACAAGTGAGCAGTACCTC.

V and J are TRBV6-2 or TRBV6-3 and TRBJ2-2; D unclear. Germline V CDR1 and CDR2: MNHEY, SVGEGT. V dropped 2 bases and J dropped 7 bases, with 8 bases sitting between them. The CDR3 loop spans 13 amino acids. The CDR3 here is CASSYLLGGELFF. CDR3 nucleotide sequence: TGTGCCAGCAGTTACCTTTTAGGCGGGGAGCTGTTTTTT.

Points on this clonotype: This may stem from a read error, because a much larger clone lies one nucleotide away. The chain carries TRBV5-1 and TRBJ2-7; no definite D call. The CDR3 is made up of 14 amino acids. V gave up 5 bases and J gave up 2 bases, with 14 bases separating them. Per the germline V gene, CDR1 is SGHRS and CDR2 is YFSETQ. DNA for the CDR3: TGCGCCAGCAGTCCCTATTCAGTCCCCTACGAGCAGTACTTC. Translating it yields CASSPYSVPYEQYF. The full variable domain, with the rest looked up from reference TRBV5-1 and TRBJ2-7, is KAGVTQTPRYLIKTRGQQVTLSCSPISGHRSVSWYQQTPGQGLQFLFEYFSETQRNKGNFPGRFSGRQFSNSRSEMNVSTLELGDSALYLCASSPYSVPYEQYFGPGTRLTVT.

This clonotype was counted many times. This chain connects TRBV5-6 to TRBJ1-1; TRBD1 matches at 9 bases. CDR3 length: 16 residues. Germline V gene lookup returns CDR1 SGHDT and CDR2 YYEEEE. The V gene end was trimmed by 4 bases and the J gene end by 6 bases; junction bases not matched to a gene: 13. The DNA for the CDR3 is TGTGCCAGCAGCCGGATGGACAGGGGAGGACGCGCTGAAGCTTTCTTT. This sequence encodes CASSRMDRGGRAEAFF.